These T cell receptor beta chains were read from a single sample in a study of blood T cell repertoires in COVID-19. Produced via immunoSEQ multiplex PCR; TCRdb's table is partial and in-frame only. The sample has under 500,000 clones, 87% seen once. Material: PBMCs or T cells enriched from blood (not recorded which). The receptors come from a woman between 18 and 30 years old with acute COVID-19. Both conserved end residues are part of each CDR3. A D gene is named only where the DNA matches it firmly. Some rows have no size entry. The others give once, few or many, or a class for an expanded clone.

d_gene	j_gene	abundance	v_gene	CDR3aa
.	TRBJ1-2	.	TRBV7-8	CASSLRLANYGYTF
TRBD1	TRBJ2-7	.	TRBV28	CASRSGQGSNEQYF
.	TRBJ1-3	.	TRBV5-5	CASSQGHNLSGNTIYF
.	TRBJ1-1	once	TRBV12-3/TRBV12-4	CATKNGNTEAFF
TRBD2	TRBJ2-1	.	TRBV28	CASSFFGGGPYEQFF
.	TRBJ2-7	.	TRBV2	CASSEATYAEQYF
.	TRBJ1-4	.	TRBV7-9	CASLTTGEKLFF
.	TRBJ1-2	.	TRBV5-1	CASSLKGPLDGYTF
.	TRBJ2-7	.	TRBV19	CASKKRDNSYEQYF
TRBD1	TRBJ1-5	.	TRBV9	CASSVSFTGDQPQHF
TRBD1	TRBJ2-7	.	TRBV7-2	CASSFYRDRGYEQYF
.	TRBJ2-7	.	TRBV7-9	CASRGTGRAYEQYF
TRBD1	TRBJ2-7	once	TRBV19	CASSIAGSLDRGYEQYF
TRBD1	TRBJ1-4	.	TRBV11-2	CASSLIRGGQGATNEKLFF
.	TRBJ1-2	.	TRBV4-3	CASSPQQGTGYGYTF
.	TRBJ1-1	.	TRBV15	CATSSRRGMNTEAFF
TRBD1	TRBJ1-3	.	TRBV7-2	CASSGSRTGASPSGNTIYF
.	TRBJ1-1	.	TRBV24-1	CAVQGMNTEAFF
TRBD2	TRBJ2-7	.	TRBV6-6	CASSPYVGGDEQYF
TRBD2	TRBJ2-1	.	TRBV29-1	CSVGTSGYNEQFF